This TCR beta chain was found in a study of blood T cell repertoires in COVID-19. Across the study: The origin of the acute and convalescent COVID-19 samples was the United States, Italy and Spain. T cells, B-cell-depleted T cells, or PBMCs supplied cDNA or gDNA.

Germline CDR1 is SGHTA and CDR2 is FQGTGA. The CDR3 covers 16 residues. The V end lost 1 base, the J end lost 3 bases, and 13 bases lay between the germline ends. Original methodology: Reference gene primers were amplified, and this amplification served to estimate nucleated cell counts. Here immunoSEQ multiplex PCR was the method, and the copy in TCRdb shows in-frame clones only, minus some. Clone size and the V and J calls come from that table; the DNA yielded D and trimming. Of more than 60,000 clones in the sample, around 67% were seen once. The TCR comes from a human donor with acute or convalescent COVID-19. The donor label of this sample is uncertain. The chain combines TRBV7-3 with TRBJ2-1, with D maybe TRBD1 (5 bases). The sequenced sample consisted of peripheral blood. This CDR3 is CASSLNGIGVYNEQFF. DNA for the CDR3: TGTGCCAGCAGCTTAAACGGAATAGGGGTCTACAATGAGCAGTTCTTC. The complete variable domain, with remaining parts taken from reference TRBV7-3 and TRBJ2-1, reads GAGVSQTPSNKVTEKGKYVELRCDPISGHTALYWYRQSLGQGPEFLIYFQGTGAADDSGLPNDRFFAVRPEGSVSTLKIQRTERGDSAVYLCASSLNGIGVYNEQFFGPGTRLTVL.